Sequencing of this T cell receptor (beta chain) was carried out in a study of cytomegalovirus exposure and HLA in healthy donors. Germline CDR1 MNHEY, CDR2 SMNVEV (reference sequence). This CDR3 is built from 14 residues. V lost 4 bases and J lost 2, with 9 bases in between. The PCR had 60 Vbeta and 13 Jbeta primers. Generated by immunoSEQ multiplex PCR, the TCRdb table keeps only in-frame clones and is missing some. The sample includes roughly 50,000 clones, roughly 85% of them seen just once. Sequencing used PBMCs. The sequence derives from a woman aged 18-29 years in good health and CMV-seronegative. The chain uses TRBV27 and TRBJ1-5; possibly TRBD1 for D (5 bases). CDR3 in DNA: TGTGCCAGCAGTTACGGGGGTGGCAATCAGCCCCAGCATTTT. Protein: CASSYGGGNQPQHF.